A single T cell receptor (beta chain) is shown here with its context. Trimming pared 2 bases from V and 4 bases from J, leaving 8 bases between. Per germline, CDR1 LNHNV and CDR2 YYDKDF (reference sequence). The CDR3 length is 14 residues. The sample belongs to a study of blood T cell repertoires in COVID-19. TCRdb's copy holds only in-frame clones and misses some; the assay was immunoSEQ multiplex PCR. The data hold about 100,000 clones, with roughly 85% observed a single time. The chain recombines TRBV15 with TRBJ2-2; D is perhaps TRBD2 (5 bases). The sequencing sample was made of peripheral blood. This receptor was obtained from a woman in her 70s with acute or convalescent COVID-19. CDR3 loop: CATSRQRLTGELFF. In DNA, the CDR3 is TGTGCCACCAGCAGACAGCGGCTCACCGGGGAGCTGTTTTTT. Using reference TRBV15 and TRBJ2-2 for the parts outside the CDR3, the full variable domain is DAMVIQNPRYQVTQFGKPVTLSCSQTLNHNVMYWYQQKSSQAPKLLFHYYDKDFNNEADTPDNFQSRRPNTSFCFLDIRSPGLGDTAMYLCATSRQRLTGELFFGEGSRLTVL.